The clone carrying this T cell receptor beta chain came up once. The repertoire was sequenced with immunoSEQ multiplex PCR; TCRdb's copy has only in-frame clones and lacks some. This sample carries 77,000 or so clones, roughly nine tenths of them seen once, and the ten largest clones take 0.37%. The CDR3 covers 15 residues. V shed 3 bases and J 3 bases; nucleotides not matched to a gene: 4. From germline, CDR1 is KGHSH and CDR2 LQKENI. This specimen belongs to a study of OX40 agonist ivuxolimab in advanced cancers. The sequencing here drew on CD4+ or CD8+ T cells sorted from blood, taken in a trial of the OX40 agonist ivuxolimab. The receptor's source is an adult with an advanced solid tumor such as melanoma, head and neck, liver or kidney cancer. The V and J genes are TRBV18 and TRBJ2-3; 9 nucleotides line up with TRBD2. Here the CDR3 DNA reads TGTGCCAGCTCACCTGCAGCGGGGGGTACAGATACGCAGTATTTT. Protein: CASSPAAGGTDTQYF.